The clone carrying this TCR beta chain showed up just a few times. As yet, its antigen is unknown. Naive CD8 T cells were sorted, and the gate applied was CD8+CD4-CCR7+CD45RA+. The data are from a study of molecular identifiers for immune sequencing clone quantification. Study-wide results and limits: Amid 940,000 or so naive cells, spiked Jurkat TCR RNA from one cell was reportedly still detectable. Whereas naive cells kept under 1% of molecules in clones above 20 RNA copies, such clones held over 99% in effectors.

Generation of bulk TCR libraries relied on previously described methods and listed TCR primers. TCRdb re-called the PCR reads with MiXCR, one entry per CDR3 protein. The table lists about 630,000 distinct CDR3 sequences, 25% of them singletons. Sequencing was performed on naive CD8+ T cells from blood, with Jurkat cell RNA spiked in. The subset here: FACS-sorted CD8+CD4-CCR7+CD45RA+ naive T cells. The TCR originated in a human donor in good health. Some libraries in this study had Jurkat cell RNA spiked in.

CDR3 loop: CASSVGGGGEKLFF. The CDR3 region has the DNA TGTGCCAGCAGCGTCGGGGGAGGGGGTGAAAAACTGTTTTTT. This chain joins TRBV9 and TRBJ1-4, with TRBD1 as a possible D gene (6 bases). CDR3 length equals 14 residues. V lost 2 bases to trimming and J lost 7 bases, with 12 bases between them. Per the germline V gene, CDR1 is SGDLS and CDR2 is YYNGEE.